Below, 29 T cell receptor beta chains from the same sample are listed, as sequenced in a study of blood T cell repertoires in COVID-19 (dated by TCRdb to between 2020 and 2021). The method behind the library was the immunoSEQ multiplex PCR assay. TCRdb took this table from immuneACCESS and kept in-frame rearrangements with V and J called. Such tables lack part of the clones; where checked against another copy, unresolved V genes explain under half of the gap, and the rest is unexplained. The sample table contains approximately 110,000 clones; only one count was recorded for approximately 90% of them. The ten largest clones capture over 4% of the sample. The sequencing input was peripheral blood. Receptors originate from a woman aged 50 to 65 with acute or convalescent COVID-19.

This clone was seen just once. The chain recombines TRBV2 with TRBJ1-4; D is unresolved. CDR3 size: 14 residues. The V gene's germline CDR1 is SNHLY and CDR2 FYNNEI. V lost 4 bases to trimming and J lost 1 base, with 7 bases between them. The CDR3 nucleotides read TGTGCCAGCAGTGTACTGAGAACTAATGAAAAACTGTTTTTT. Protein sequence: CASSVLRTNEKLFF.

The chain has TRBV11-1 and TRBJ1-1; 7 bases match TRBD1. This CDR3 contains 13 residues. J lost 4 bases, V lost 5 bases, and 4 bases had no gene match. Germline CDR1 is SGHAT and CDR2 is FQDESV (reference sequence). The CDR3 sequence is CASSPGTATEAFF. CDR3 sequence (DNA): TGTGCCAGCAGCCCGGGGACAGCCACTGAAGCTTTCTTT.

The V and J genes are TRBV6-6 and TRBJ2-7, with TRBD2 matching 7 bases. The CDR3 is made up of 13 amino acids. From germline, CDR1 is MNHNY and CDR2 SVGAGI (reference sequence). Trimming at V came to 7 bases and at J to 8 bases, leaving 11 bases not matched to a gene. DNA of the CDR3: TGTGCCAGCACTGGGGGACTACACCAGCAGCAGTACTTC. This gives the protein CASTGGLHQQQYF.

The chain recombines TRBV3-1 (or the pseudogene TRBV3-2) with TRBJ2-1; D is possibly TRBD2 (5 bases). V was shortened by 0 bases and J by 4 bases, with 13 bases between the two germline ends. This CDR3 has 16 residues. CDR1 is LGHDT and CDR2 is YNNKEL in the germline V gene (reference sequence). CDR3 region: CASSQDRLARYNEQFF. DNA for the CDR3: TGTGCCAGCAGCCAAGACCGGCTAGCAAGGTACAATGAGCAGTTCTTC.

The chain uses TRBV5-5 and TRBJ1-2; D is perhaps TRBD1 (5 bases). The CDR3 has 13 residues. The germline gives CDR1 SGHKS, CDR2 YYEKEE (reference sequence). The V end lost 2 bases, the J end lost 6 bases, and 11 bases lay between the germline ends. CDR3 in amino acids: CASSLDSSNGYTF. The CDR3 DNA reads TGTGCCAGCAGCTTAGACAGTTCTAATGGCTACACCTTC.

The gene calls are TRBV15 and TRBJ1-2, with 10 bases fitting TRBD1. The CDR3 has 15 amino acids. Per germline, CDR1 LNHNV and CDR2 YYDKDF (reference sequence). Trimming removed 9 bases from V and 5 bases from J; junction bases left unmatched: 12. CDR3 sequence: CATKDRGTTEYGYTF. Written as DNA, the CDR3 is TGTGCCACGAAGGACAGGGGGACCACTGAATATGGCTACACCTTC.

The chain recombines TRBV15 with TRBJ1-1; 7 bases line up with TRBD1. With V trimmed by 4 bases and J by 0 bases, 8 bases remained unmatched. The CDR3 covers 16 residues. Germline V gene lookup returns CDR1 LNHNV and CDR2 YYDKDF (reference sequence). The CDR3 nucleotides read TGTGCCACCAGCAAATCTTGGACAGGCCTGAACACTGAAGCTTTCTTT. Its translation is CATSKSWTGLNTEAFF.

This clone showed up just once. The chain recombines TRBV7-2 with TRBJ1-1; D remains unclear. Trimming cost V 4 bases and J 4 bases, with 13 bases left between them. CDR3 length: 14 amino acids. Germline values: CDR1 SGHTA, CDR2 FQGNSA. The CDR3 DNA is TGTGCCAGCAGCTCACCCCCACGAGGCACTGAAGCTTTCTTT. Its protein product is CASSSPPRGTEAFF.

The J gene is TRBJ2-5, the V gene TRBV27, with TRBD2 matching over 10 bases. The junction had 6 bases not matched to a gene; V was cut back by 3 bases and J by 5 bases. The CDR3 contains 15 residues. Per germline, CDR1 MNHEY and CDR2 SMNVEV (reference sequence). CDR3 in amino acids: CASSFPSGSPETQYF. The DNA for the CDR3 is TGTGCCAGCAGTTTTCCTAGCGGGAGCCCCGAGACCCAGTACTTC.

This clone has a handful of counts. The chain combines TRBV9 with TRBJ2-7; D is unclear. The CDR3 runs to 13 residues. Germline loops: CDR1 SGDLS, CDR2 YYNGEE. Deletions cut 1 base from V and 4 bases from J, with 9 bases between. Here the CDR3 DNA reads TGTGCCAGCAGCGTAAGTGAGTCGTACGAGCAGTACTTC. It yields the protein CASSVSESYEQYF.

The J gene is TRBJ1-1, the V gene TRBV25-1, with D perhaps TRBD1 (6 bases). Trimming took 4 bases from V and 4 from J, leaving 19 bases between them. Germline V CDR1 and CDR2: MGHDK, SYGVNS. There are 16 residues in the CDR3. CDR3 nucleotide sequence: TGTGCCAGCAGTGTGGGAGGGGGGATATTGGGCACTGAAGCTTTCTTT. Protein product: CASSVGGGILGTEAFF.

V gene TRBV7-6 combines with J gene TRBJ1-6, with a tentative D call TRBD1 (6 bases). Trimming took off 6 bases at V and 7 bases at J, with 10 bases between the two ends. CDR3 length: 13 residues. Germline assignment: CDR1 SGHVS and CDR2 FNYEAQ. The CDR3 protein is CASSITGNSPLHF. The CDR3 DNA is TGTGCCAGCAGTATAACAGGGAATTCACCCCTCCACTTT.

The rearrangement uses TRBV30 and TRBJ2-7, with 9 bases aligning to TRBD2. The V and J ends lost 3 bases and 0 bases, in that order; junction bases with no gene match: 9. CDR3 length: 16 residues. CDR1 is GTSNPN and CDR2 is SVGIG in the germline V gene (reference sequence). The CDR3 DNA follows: TGTGCCTGGAGGGGGCTAGCGGGAACAACCTCCTACGAGCAGTACTTC. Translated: CAWRGLAGTTSYEQYF.

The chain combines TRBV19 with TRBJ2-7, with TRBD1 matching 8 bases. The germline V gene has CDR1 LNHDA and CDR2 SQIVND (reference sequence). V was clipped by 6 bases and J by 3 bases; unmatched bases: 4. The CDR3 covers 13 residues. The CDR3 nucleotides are TGTGCCAGTAGCACCGACAGGGGCTACGAGCAGTACTTC. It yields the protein CASSTDRGYEQYF.

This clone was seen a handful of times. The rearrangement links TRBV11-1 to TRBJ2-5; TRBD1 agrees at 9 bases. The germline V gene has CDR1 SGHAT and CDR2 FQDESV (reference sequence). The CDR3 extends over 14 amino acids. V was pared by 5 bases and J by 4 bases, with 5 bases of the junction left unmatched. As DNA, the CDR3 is TGTGCCAGCAGCCCTGACAGGGGGAGAGAGACCCAGTACTTC. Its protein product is CASSPDRGRETQYF.

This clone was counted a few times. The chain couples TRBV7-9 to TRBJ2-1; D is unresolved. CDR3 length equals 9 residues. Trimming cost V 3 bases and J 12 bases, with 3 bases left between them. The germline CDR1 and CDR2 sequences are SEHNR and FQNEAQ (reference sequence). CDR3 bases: TGTGCCAGCAGCTTCGGGCAGTTCTTC. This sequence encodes CASSFGQFF.

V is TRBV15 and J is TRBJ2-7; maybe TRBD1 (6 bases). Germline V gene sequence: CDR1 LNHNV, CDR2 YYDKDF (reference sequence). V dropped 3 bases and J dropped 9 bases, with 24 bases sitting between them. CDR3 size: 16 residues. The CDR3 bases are TGTGCCACCAGCAGTGATCTTAGGGACATCGGCATGGGGCAGTACTTC. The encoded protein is CATSSDLRDIGMGQYF.

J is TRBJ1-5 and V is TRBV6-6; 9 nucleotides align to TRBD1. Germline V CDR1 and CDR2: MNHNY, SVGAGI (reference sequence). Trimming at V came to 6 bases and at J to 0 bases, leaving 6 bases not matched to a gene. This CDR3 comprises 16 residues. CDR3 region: CASSPGQGSSNQPQHF. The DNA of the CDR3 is TGTGCCAGCAGCCCCGGACAGGGGAGTAGCAATCAGCCCCAGCATTTT.

CDR3 residues: CSARDYEAFF. For the CDR3, the DNA is TGCAGTGCTAGAGATTATGAAGCTTTCTTT. V is TRBV20-1 and J is TRBJ1-1; D unresolved. The V gene's germline CDR1 is DFQATT and CDR2 SNEGSKA (reference sequence). The CDR3 is 10 amino acids. V lost 0 bases and J lost 7, with 3 bases in between.

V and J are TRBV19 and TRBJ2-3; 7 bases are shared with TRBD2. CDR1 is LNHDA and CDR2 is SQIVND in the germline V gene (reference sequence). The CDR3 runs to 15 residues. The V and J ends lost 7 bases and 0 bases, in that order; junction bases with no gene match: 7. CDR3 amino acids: CASTSRRGSTDTQYF. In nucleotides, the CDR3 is TGTGCCAGTACGAGCCGGCGGGGGAGCACAGATACGCAGTATTTT.

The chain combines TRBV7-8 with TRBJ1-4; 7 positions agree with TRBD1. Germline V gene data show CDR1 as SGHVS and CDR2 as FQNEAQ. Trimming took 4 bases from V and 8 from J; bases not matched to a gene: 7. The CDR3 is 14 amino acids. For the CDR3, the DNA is TGTGCCAGCAGCTCAGGGGGTATCAAGGAAAAACTGTTTTTT. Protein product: CASSSGGIKEKLFF.

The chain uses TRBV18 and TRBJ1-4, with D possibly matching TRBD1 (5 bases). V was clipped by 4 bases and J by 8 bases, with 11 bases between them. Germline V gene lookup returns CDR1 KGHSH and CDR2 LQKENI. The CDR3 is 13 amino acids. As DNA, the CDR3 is TGTGCCAGCTCACGGGTCTCAGGGGAAAAACTGTTTTTT. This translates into CASSRVSGEKLFF.

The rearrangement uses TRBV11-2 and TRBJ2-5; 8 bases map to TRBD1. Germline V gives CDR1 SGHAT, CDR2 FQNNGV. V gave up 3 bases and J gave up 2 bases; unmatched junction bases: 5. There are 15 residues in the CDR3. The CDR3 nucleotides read TGTGCCAGCAGCTTGGGACAGGCTCGTCAAGAGACCCAGTACTTC. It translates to CASSLGQARQETQYF.

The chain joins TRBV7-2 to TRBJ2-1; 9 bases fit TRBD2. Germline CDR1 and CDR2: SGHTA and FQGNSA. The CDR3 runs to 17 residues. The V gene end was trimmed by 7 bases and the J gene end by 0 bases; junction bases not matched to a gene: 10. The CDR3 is CASTFFISGSSYNEQFF. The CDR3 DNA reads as TGTGCCAGCACCTTTTTTATTAGCGGGAGCTCCTACAATGAGCAGTTCTTC.

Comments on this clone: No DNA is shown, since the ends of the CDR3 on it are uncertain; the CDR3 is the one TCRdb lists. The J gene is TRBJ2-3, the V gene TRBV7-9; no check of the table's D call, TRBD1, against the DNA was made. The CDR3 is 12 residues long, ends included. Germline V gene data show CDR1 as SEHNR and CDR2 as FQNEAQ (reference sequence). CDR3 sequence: CASCGSTDTQYF.

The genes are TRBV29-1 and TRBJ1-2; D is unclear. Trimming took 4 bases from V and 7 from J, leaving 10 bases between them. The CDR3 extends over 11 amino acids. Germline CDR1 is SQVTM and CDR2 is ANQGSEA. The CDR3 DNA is TGCAGCGTTGGGGGAGTAGGTGGCTACACCTTC. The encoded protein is CSVGGVGGYTF.

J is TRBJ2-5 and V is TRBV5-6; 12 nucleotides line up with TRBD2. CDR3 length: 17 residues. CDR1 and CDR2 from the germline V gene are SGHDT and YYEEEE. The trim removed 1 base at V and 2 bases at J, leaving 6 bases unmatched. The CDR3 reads CASSLTITSGGQETQYF. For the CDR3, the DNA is TGTGCCAGCAGCTTGACGATAACTAGCGGGGGGCAAGAGACCCAGTACTTC. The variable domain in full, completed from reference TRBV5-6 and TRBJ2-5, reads DAGVTQSPTHLIKTRGQQVTLRCSPKSGHDTVSWYQQALGQGPQFIFQYYEEEERQRGNFPDRFSGHQFPNYSSELNVNALLLGDSALYLCASSLTITSGGQETQYFGPGTRLLVL.

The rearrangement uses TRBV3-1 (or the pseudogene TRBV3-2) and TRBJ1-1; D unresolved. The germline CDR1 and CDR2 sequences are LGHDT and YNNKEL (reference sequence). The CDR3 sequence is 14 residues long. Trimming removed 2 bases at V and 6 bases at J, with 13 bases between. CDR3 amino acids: CASSQIDGLSEAFF. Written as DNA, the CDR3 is TGTGCCAGCAGCCAAATAGACGGACTATCTGAAGCTTTCTTT.

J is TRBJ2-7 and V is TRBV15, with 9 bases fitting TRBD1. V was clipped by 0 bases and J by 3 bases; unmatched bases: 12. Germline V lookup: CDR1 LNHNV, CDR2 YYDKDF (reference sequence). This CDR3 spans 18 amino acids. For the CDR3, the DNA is TGTGCCACCAGCAGAGATCCGGGACAGGGCCACGATTTCTACGAGCAGTACTTC. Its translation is CATSRDPGQGHDFYEQYF.